Below are 22 T cell receptor beta chains sequenced from a single sample in a study of T cells of healthy individuals (dated 2018 in TCRdb). The method behind the library was 5' RACE. The reads were generated on an Illumina MiSeq. The public reads were reanalyzed by TCRdb: fastp trimming at Q25, MiXCR alignment, in-frame beta chains only. CDR3 protein duplicates are merged, each entry listing the most common genes and DNA. This sample gives approximately 100,000 distinct CDR3 sequences in total; around 17% of them show up just once. 6.2% of the sample comes from the top ten. The source is a human donor in good health.

This clonotype came up a few times. The chain employs TRBV12-3 or TRBV12-4 and TRBJ2-5; D is undetermined. The CDR3 extends over 13 amino acids. Trimming cost V 2 bases and J 7 bases, with 11 bases left between them. The CDR3 DNA reads as TGTGCCAGCAGTTTAACAGAATATGGGACCCAGTACTTC. Protein: CASSLTEYGTQYF.

The chain links TRBV24-1 to TRBJ1-4; no firm D call. Per the germline V gene, CDR1 is KGHDR and CDR2 is SFDVKD. This CDR3 has 13 amino acids. V shed 3 bases and J shed 12 bases, with 13 bases lying between them. DNA of the CDR3: TGTGCCACCAGTGATCCCCTGGGAAGGCAACTGTTTTTT. Protein sequence: CATSDPLGRQLFF.

This clonotype was recorded at least ten times. V gene TRBV11-1 combines with J gene TRBJ2-3; D perhaps matches TRBD1 (6 bases). Trimming removed 7 bases at V and 1 base at J, with 15 bases between. CDR1 is SGHAT, CDR2 FQDESV, per germline (reference sequence). This CDR3 spans 15 amino acids. Written as DNA, the CDR3 is TGTGCCAGCACCGACGGCAGGGGTGGCACAGATACGCAGTATTTT. It codes for CASTDGRGGTDTQYF.

This clonotype was observed many times. This chain links TRBV5-1 with TRBJ1-2; perhaps TRBD1 as D (5 bases). V dropped 4 bases and J dropped 5 bases, with 9 bases sitting between them. Germline assignment: CDR1 SGHRS and CDR2 YFSETQ. The CDR3 is made up of 12 amino acids. CDR3 in amino acids: CASSIDRYGYTF. Written as DNA, the CDR3 is TGCGCCAGCAGCATAGACAGATATGGCTACACCTTC.

This clonotype was counted only a few times. The V gene is TRBV7-1, the J gene TRBJ1-4; 7 nucleotides agree with TRBD1. TRBV7-1 is placed among ORFs of uncertain function. Trimming removed 3 bases from V and 0 bases from J; junction bases left unmatched: 13. The CDR3 has 19 amino acids. The CDR3 loop reads CASSSFYRGTSATNEKLFF. The DNA for the CDR3 is TGTGCCAGCAGCTCTTTTTACAGGGGAACATCAGCAACTAATGAAAAACTGTTTTTT.

This clonotype was seen a handful of times. This chain connects TRBV20-1 to TRBJ1-2; no clear D. This CDR3 region has 13 residues. The V end was cut by 0 bases, the J end by 2 bases, with 7 bases between. Germline V CDR1 and CDR2: DFQATT, SNEGSKA (reference sequence). The CDR3 DNA reads TGCAGTGCTAGAGAGGGAGGGAACTATGGCTACACCTTC. Its protein product is CSAREGGNYGYTF.

The chain uses TRBV29-1 and TRBJ2-7, with TRBD2 as a possible D gene (6 bases). The germline V and J ends were trimmed by 4 bases and 1 base, with 8 bases remaining between them. Germline V gene sequence: CDR1 SQVTM, CDR2 ANQGSEA. The CDR3 contains 12 residues. Here the CDR3 reads CSVVTSSYEQYF. CDR3 bases: TGCAGCGTTGTGACTAGTTCCTACGAGCAGTACTTC.

V gene TRBV18 combines with J gene TRBJ1-1; tentatively, D is TRBD1 (5 bases). The CDR3 consists of 14 residues. Trimming pared 6 bases from V and 1 base from J, leaving 12 bases between. Germline V gene sequence: CDR1 KGHSH, CDR2 LQKENI. The CDR3 loop is CASSYSGTNTEAFF. The CDR3 region has the DNA TGTGCCAGCTCGTACTCCGGGACGAACACTGAAGCTTTCTTT.

The J gene is TRBJ2-2, the V gene TRBV7-7, with D unclear. With 4 bases removed from V and 6 bases from J, the gap between germline ends came to 6 bases. Germline lookup yields CDR1 SSHAT and CDR2 FNYEAQ (reference sequence). The CDR3 is 12 residues long. The CDR3 protein is CASSYPAGELFF. In DNA form, the CDR3 reads TGTGCCAGCAGCTATCCCGCCGGGGAGCTGTTTTTT.

V gene TRBV28 combines with J gene TRBJ2-5; the D gene is possibly TRBD2 (6 bases). The CDR3 length is 14 residues. With 1 base removed from V and 5 bases from J, the gap between germline ends came to 11 bases. Per the germline V gene, CDR1 is MDHEN and CDR2 is SYDVKM. The CDR3 loop reads CASSLFGGLETQYF. CDR3 coding DNA: TGTGCCAGCAGTTTATTTGGAGGGTTGGAGACCCAGTACTTC.

This chain uses TRBV6-5 with TRBJ2-7; 10 nucleotides agree with TRBD2. J gave up 4 bases and V 7 bases, and 4 bases lay outside the gene matches. This CDR3 has 13 residues. Germline V gene lookup returns CDR1 MNHEY and CDR2 SVGAGI. CDR3 in amino acids: CASTLAGGYEQYF. The DNA for the CDR3 is TGTGCCAGCACATTAGCGGGAGGTTACGAGCAGTACTTC.

V and J are TRBV28 and TRBJ1-5; TRBD1 agrees at 10 bases. Germline trimming cut 9 bases from V and 4 bases from J; bases unmatched to any gene: 12. Germline values: CDR1 MDHEN, CDR2 SYDVKM. The CDR3 contains 16 residues. CDR3 nucleotide sequence: TGTGCCAGTAGGGGGACAGGGGCGGGAAGGAATCAGCCCCAGCATTTT. Translation gives CASRGTGAGRNQPQHF. The full variable domain, its missing parts supplied by reference TRBV28 and TRBJ1-5, is DVKVTQSSRYLVKRTGEKVFLECVQDMDHENMFWYRQDPGLGLRLIYFSYDVKMKEKGDIPEGYSVSREKKERFSLILESASTNQTSMYLCASRGTGAGRNQPQHFGDGTRLSIL.

The sample holds a few counts of this clonotype. The V gene is TRBV7-2, the J gene TRBJ1-5; D gene ambiguous. The CDR3 runs to 16 residues. Trimming removed 0 bases at V and 3 bases at J, with 12 bases between. The V gene's germline CDR1 is SGHTA and CDR2 FQGNSA. Here the CDR3 DNA reads TGTGCCAGCAGCTTAGCGGCACGGCTCCCCAATCAGCCCCAGCATTTT. It specifies CASSLAARLPNQPQHF.

The V gene is TRBV5-1, the J gene TRBJ2-5; 8 bases match TRBD2. The CDR3 covers 16 residues. From germline, CDR1 is SGHRS and CDR2 YFSETQ. After removal of 6 bases from V and 3 bases from J, the junction contained 13 bases not matched to a gene. Here the CDR3 reads CASTFGPAGVEETQYF. The CDR3 DNA follows: TGCGCCAGCACCTTCGGCCCAGCGGGGGTAGAAGAGACCCAGTACTTC.

The chain uses TRBV7-8 and TRBJ2-7; 11 nucleotides align to TRBD1. Trimming took 5 bases from V and 4 from J; bases not matched to a gene: 13. The CDR3 consists of 17 residues. Germline CDR1 reads SGHVS; CDR2 reads FQNEAQ. The CDR3 loop is CASSAQSTGTGGYEQYF. In nucleotides, the CDR3 is TGTGCCAGCAGCGCCCAAAGCACCGGGACAGGGGGTTACGAGCAGTACTTC.

This rearrangement joins TRBV9 to TRBJ2-1; D ambiguous. Between the trimmed V and J ends, which lost 0 bases and 7 bases, there was a span of 8 bases. There are 13 residues in the CDR3. Germline assignment: CDR1 SGDLS and CDR2 YYNGEE. CDR3 loop: CASSVVPENEQFF. The CDR3 region has the DNA TGTGCCAGCAGCGTAGTACCGGAGAATGAGCAGTTCTTC. Filled out from reference TRBV9 and TRBJ2-1, the complete variable domain reads DSGVTQTPKHLITATGQRVTLRCSPRSGDLSVYWYQQSLDQGLQFLIQYYNGEERAKGNILERFSAQQFPDLHSELNLSSLELGDSALYFCASSVVPENEQFFGPGTRLTVL.

This clonotype was seen only a few times. This chain connects TRBV4-2 to TRBJ2-7, with 7 positions matching TRBD2. With 0 bases clipped from V and 0 bases from J, the junction kept 11 bases outside the gene matches. Per the germline V gene, CDR1 is LGHNA and CDR2 is YNFKEQ. This CDR3 spans 18 amino acids. As DNA, the CDR3 is TGTGCCAGCAGCCAAGATCAGGGTTTGGGGGGGAGCTCCTACGAGCAGTACTTC. It yields the protein CASSQDQGLGGSSYEQYF.

In regard to this clonotype: Possible read error: a much larger clone is one base away. The chain employs TRBV5-1 and TRBJ1-1; D is ambiguous. This CDR3 has 16 amino acids. Germline V gene lookup returns CDR1 SGHRS and CDR2 YFSETQ. CDR3 loop: CAGSVVAGRQNTEAFF. The CDR3 DNA follows: TGCGCCGGCAGCGTGGTGGCAGGCCGGCAGAACACTGAAGCTTTCTTT.

This clonotype was counted many times. The chain is built from TRBV7-9 and TRBJ1-5, with D perhaps matching TRBD1 (6 bases). This CDR3 is built from 14 residues. Germline-derived CDR1 and CDR2 are SEHNR and FQNEAQ (reference sequence). Deletions cut 5 bases from V and 3 bases from J, with 11 bases between. CDR3 sequence: CASSPGQYNQPQHF. CDR3 in DNA: TGTGCCAGCAGCCCAGGACAGTACAATCAGCCCCAGCATTTT.

V gene TRBV20-1 combines with J gene TRBJ2-7, with D tentatively TRBD1 (6 bases). Per the germline V gene, CDR1 is DFQATT and CDR2 is SNEGSKA (reference sequence). This CDR3 has 14 amino acids. Between the trimmed V and J ends, which lost 0 bases and 6 bases, there was a span of 15 bases. The CDR3 sequence: CSARDLAGVGEQYF. CDR3 nucleotides: TGCAGTGCTAGAGATCTGGCAGGGGTCGGCGAGCAGTACTTC.

This clonotype was seen only a few times. The J gene is TRBJ2-1, the V gene TRBV9; 8 bases match TRBD1. CDR1 SGDLS and CDR2 YYNGEE come from the germline V gene. V lost 0 bases and J lost 6; bases outside the gene matches: 11. The CDR3 has 17 residues. The CDR3 sequence: CASSVGLTGVPINEQFF. The CDR3 DNA reads as TGTGCCAGCAGCGTAGGATTGACAGGGGTACCCATCAATGAGCAGTTCTTC. Full variable domain (missing parts from reference TRBV9 and TRBJ2-1): DSGVTQTPKHLITATGQRVTLRCSPRSGDLSVYWYQQSLDQGLQFLIQYYNGEERAKGNILERFSAQQFPDLHSELNLSSLELGDSALYFCASSVGLTGVPINEQFFGPGTRLTVL.

This clonotype was observed many times. The V call is TRBV29-1, the J call TRBJ2-3, with D unclear. V shed 4 bases and J shed 8 bases, with 16 bases lying between them. The CDR3 runs to 13 residues. Looked up from germline, CDR1 is SQVTM and CDR2 is ANQGSEA. CDR3 loop: CSVVLEYRATQYF. In DNA, the CDR3 is TGCAGCGTTGTTCTGGAATACCGGGCTACGCAGTATTTT.